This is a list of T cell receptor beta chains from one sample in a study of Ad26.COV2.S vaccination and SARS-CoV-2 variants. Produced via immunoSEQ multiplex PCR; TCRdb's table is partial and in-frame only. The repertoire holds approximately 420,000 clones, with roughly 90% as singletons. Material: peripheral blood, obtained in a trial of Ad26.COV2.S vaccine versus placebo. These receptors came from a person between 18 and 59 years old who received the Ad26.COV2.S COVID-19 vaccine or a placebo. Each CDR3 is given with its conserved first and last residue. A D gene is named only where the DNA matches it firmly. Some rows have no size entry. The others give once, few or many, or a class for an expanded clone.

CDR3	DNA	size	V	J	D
CASSYGQGSSGNTIYF	TGCGCCAGCAGCTACGGACAGGGGAGCTCTGGAAACACCATATATTTT	.	TRBV5-1	TRBJ1-3	TRBD1
CASSLGQGITGELFF	TGTGCTAGCAGCTTAGGACAGGGAATTACCGGGGAGCTGTTTTTT	.	TRBV7-7	TRBJ2-2	TRBD1
CASSVAGQGSYEQYF	TGTGCCAGCAGCGTAGCGGGACAGGGCTCCTACGAGCAGTACTTC	.	TRBV9	TRBJ2-7	TRBD1
CATSRDKGTEAFF	TGTGCCACCAGCAGAGATAAGGGCACTGAAGCTTTCTTT	once	TRBV15	TRBJ1-1	.
CASSLLRGLPQETQYF	TGTGCCAGCAGCTTGTTAAGGGGGCTACCGCAAGAGACCCAGTACTTC	.	TRBV5-6	TRBJ2-5	TRBD1
CATGTGGGRTEAFF	TGTGCCACCGGGACAGGGGGCGGTAGGACTGAAGCTTTCTTT	.	TRBV6-5	TRBJ1-1	TRBD1
CASSRARGLSSTDTQYF	TGTGCCAGCAGCCGGGCACGGGGATTATCTAGCACAGATACGCAGTATTTT	.	TRBV7-9	TRBJ2-3	.
CAGLRDVKNIQYF	TGTGCCGGCCTCAGGGACGTTAAAAACATTCAGTACTTC	.	TRBV3-1/TRBV3-2	TRBJ2-4	.
CAWSVRAGANVLTF	TGTGCCTGGAGTGTAAGGGCTGGGGCCAACGTCCTGACTTTC	.	TRBV30	TRBJ2-6	.
CASSSGEGYEQYF	TGTGCCAGCAGCTCCGGGGAGGGGTACGAGCAGTACTTC	.	TRBV11-3	TRBJ2-7	TRBD2
CASSLGTGYGYTF	TGTGCCAGCAGCTTAGGGACAGGGTATGGCTACACCTTC	.	TRBV7-8	TRBJ1-2	TRBD1
CASSLGSDASQPQHF	TGTGCCAGCAGCTTAGGGTCGGACGCAAGTCAGCCCCAGCATTTT	.	TRBV7-9	TRBJ1-5	.
CASSSLKTGGKMNTEAFF	TGTGCCAGCAGCTCGTTAAAGACAGGGGGGAAGATGAACACTGAAGCTTTCTTT	.	TRBV5-4	TRBJ1-1	TRBD1
CSARDHGYTF	TGCAGTGCTAGAGATCACGGCTACACCTTC	.	TRBV20-1	TRBJ1-2	.